The 19 T cell receptor beta chains presented below share a single source sample, sequenced in a study of blood T cell repertoires in COVID-19. TCRdb keeps only in-frame clones here, not all; method: immunoSEQ multiplex PCR. The repertoire includes 46,000 or so clones, 88% of them detected once, and under 8% sits in the top ten. The sequenced sample consisted of peripheral blood. Every receptor here comes from a middle-aged man with acute or convalescent COVID-19.

The chain combines TRBV18 with TRBJ1-1, with a tentative D call TRBD1 (5 bases). Trimming removed 5 bases at V and 4 bases at J, with 20 bases between. The CDR3 is made up of 16 amino acids. The germline CDR1 and CDR2 sequences are KGHSH and LQKENI. The DNA of the CDR3 is TGTGCCAGCTCAACGACAGAAGTGAGATCGGGCACTGAAGCTTTCTTT. It specifies CASSTTEVRSGTEAFF.

This chain links TRBV18 with TRBJ1-4; 8 nucleotides agree with TRBD1. Germline V gene sequence: CDR1 KGHSH, CDR2 LQKENI. After removal of 0 bases from V and 8 bases from J, the junction contained 5 bases not matched to a gene. This CDR3 contains 15 residues. CDR3 residues: CASSPPGQGYEKLFF. CDR3 bases: TGTGCCAGCTCACCACCCGGACAGGGTTACGAAAAACTGTTTTTT.

Only a few counts were recorded for this clone. This sequence joins TRBV3-1 (or the pseudogene TRBV3-2) and TRBJ1-1, with TRBD1 matching over 7 bases. CDR1 and CDR2 from the germline V gene are LGHDT and YNNKEL (reference sequence). The CDR3 extends over 13 amino acids. J lost 3 bases, V lost 4 bases, and 2 bases had no gene match. The CDR3 sequence: CASSLRGYTEAFF. Here the CDR3 DNA reads TGTGCCAGCAGCCTCAGGGGGTACACTGAAGCTTTCTTT.

This chain joins TRBV18 and TRBJ1-2; 8 bases align to TRBD1. CDR3 length equals 15 residues. The junction had 6 bases not matched to a gene; V was cut back by 2 bases and J by 4 bases. Germline loops: CDR1 KGHSH, CDR2 LQKENI. The CDR3 nucleotides are TGTGCCAGCTCACCAGGGACCCAGGGGGCCTATGGCTACACCTTC. Encoded protein: CASSPGTQGAYGYTF.

The chain links TRBV21-1 to TRBJ2-7; TRBD1 is taken as the D call from the table, unchecked against the DNA. TRBV21-1 is reported as a pseudogene. The CDR3 extends over 18 amino acids. CDR3 region: CASSSHFPGQTTSYEQYF. In DNA form, the CDR3 reads TGTGCCAGCAGCAGCCACTTTCCGGGACAGACAACCTCCTACGAGCAGTACTTC.

CDR3 in amino acids: CASTLPGVNTEAFF. Here the CDR3 DNA reads TGCGCCAGCACTCTCCCGGGGGTGAACACTGAAGCTTTCTTT. This chain uses TRBV5-1 with TRBJ1-1, with D perhaps TRBD1 (5 bases). The CDR3 loop spans 14 amino acids. The V gene's germline CDR1 is SGHRS and CDR2 YFSETQ. V gave up 6 bases and J gave up 0 bases, with 12 bases separating them.

This chain joins TRBV6-5 and TRBJ1-4; no clear D gene. CDR1 and CDR2 from the germline V gene are MNHEY and SVGAGI. V gave up 10 bases and J gave up 5 bases, with 14 bases separating them. The CDR3 length is 13 residues. The CDR3 nucleotides read TGTGCCACCCAGAGGAGAGAAAATGAAAAACTGTTTTTT. It encodes CATQRRENEKLFF.

The chain joins TRBV2 to TRBJ1-2; 7 bases are shared with TRBD1. Germline lookup yields CDR1 SNHLY and CDR2 FYNNEI. The CDR3 sequence is 13 residues long. The J segment lost 7 bases and the V segment lost 7 bases, leaving 9 bases of the junction unmatched. The CDR3 DNA is TGTGCCAGCAACACAGGGGAGAGCCGTGGCTACACCTTC. Amino acid sequence: CASNTGESRGYTF.

This clone appeared a single time. The rearrangement uses TRBV6-2 or TRBV6-3 and TRBJ1-4; tentatively, D is TRBD1 (5 bases). The CDR3 is 16 residues long. Germline CDR1 is MNHEY and CDR2 is SVGEGT. Between the trimmed V and J ends, which lost 3 bases and 0 bases, there was a span of 11 bases. CDR3 sequence: CASSYPGDSTNEKLFF. The DNA for the CDR3 is TGTGCCAGCAGTTATCCGGGGGATTCAACTAATGAAAAACTGTTTTTT.

The V and J genes are TRBV9 and TRBJ1-2; D call uncertain. The CDR3 covers 15 residues. V was pared by 4 bases and J by 0 bases, with 13 bases between. Germline CDR1 is SGDLS and CDR2 is YYNGEE. This CDR3 reads CASSPVATANYGYTF. DNA of the CDR3: TGTGCCAGCAGCCCAGTGGCTACAGCTAACTATGGCTACACCTTC.

This chain links TRBV19 with TRBJ2-2; no reliable D call. There are 13 residues in the CDR3. Trimming removed 8 bases at V and 5 bases at J, with 12 bases between. Germline V gene data show CDR1 as LNHDA and CDR2 as SQIVND (reference sequence). The CDR3 protein is CASFSGRTGELFF. In DNA, the CDR3 is TGTGCCAGTTTTTCTGGTCGGACCGGGGAGCTGTTTTTT.

As DNA, the CDR3 is TGTGCCAGCAGCAACCCTCCGGGACTAGCGGGGGCGGATACGCAGTATTTT. Translating gives CASSNPPGLAGADTQYF. The chain couples TRBV7-2 to TRBJ2-3, with 14 bases aligning to TRBD2. V shed 5 bases, J shed 6 bases, and the junction held 10 bases outside the gene matches. The germline V gene has CDR1 SGHTA and CDR2 FQGNSA. There are 17 residues in the CDR3.

V is TRBV5-1 and J is TRBJ2-5; possible D gene TRBD2, 7 bases. The germline gives CDR1 SGHRS, CDR2 YFSETQ. Trimming pared 6 bases from V and 4 bases from J, leaving 22 bases between. This CDR3 contains 16 residues. Here the CDR3 reads CASNSAGQILGETQYF. The CDR3 DNA sequence: TGCGCCAGCAACTCAGCGGGACAAATACTAGGAGAGACCCAGTACTTC.

The V gene is TRBV27, the J gene TRBJ1-5, with D possibly being TRBD1 (6 bases). V lost 5 bases and J lost 3, with 14 bases in between. This CDR3 is 15 amino acids long. Germline values: CDR1 MNHEY, CDR2 SMNVEV (reference sequence). CDR3 nucleotide sequence: TGTGCCAGCAGTAGACTTGCAGGGGCCAATCAGCCCCAGCATTTT. This sequence encodes CASSRLAGANQPQHF.

The J gene is TRBJ2-1, the V gene TRBV9; 11 nucleotides match TRBD2. CDR3 length: 16 residues. The V gene's germline CDR1 is SGDLS and CDR2 YYNGEE. J lost 9 bases, V lost 0 bases, and 8 bases had no gene match. This CDR3 is CASSVDLAGGPGEQFF. Here the CDR3 DNA reads TGTGCCAGCAGCGTAGATTTAGCGGGAGGGCCGGGTGAGCAGTTCTTC.

The chain recombines TRBV19 with TRBJ1-1; 7 bases map to TRBD1. The V and J ends lost 10 bases and 5 bases, in that order; junction bases with no gene match: 19. Germline CDR1 reads LNHDA; CDR2 reads SQIVND (reference sequence). The CDR3 loop spans 16 amino acids. The CDR3 DNA follows: TGTGCCACCCTTCCCTTGACCCAGGGGGGATGGACTGAAGCTTTCTTT. Its translation: CATLPLTQGGWTEAFF. Filled out from reference TRBV19 and TRBJ1-1, the complete variable domain reads DGGITQSPKYLFRKEGQNVTLSCEQNLNHDAMYWYRQDPGQGLRLIYYSQIVNDFQKGDIAEGYSVSREKKESFPLTVTSAQKNPTAFYLCATLPLTQGGWTEAFFGQGTRLTVV.

The V gene is TRBV7-9, the J gene TRBJ1-6; the match to TRBD1 covers 10 bases. The germline V gene has CDR1 SEHNR and CDR2 FQNEAQ (reference sequence). The J segment lost 10 bases and the V segment lost 6 bases, leaving 6 bases of the junction unmatched. This CDR3 comprises 14 residues. CDR3 in amino acids: CASRGTGASSPLHF. The DNA for the CDR3 is TGTGCCAGCAGAGGGACAGGGGCTTCCTCACCCCTCCACTTT. Variable domain in full (rest from reference TRBV7-9 and TRBJ1-6): DTGVSQNPRHKITKRGQNVTFRCDPISEHNRLYWYRQTLGQGPEFLTYFQNEAQLEKSRLLSDRFSAERPKGSFSTLEIQRTEQGDSAMYLCASRGTGASSPLHFGNGTRLTVT.

CDR3 sequence: CSVRIPRTTLGGIGELFF. The CDR3 DNA sequence: TGCAGCGTTCGAATACCCAGGACCACCTTGGGGGGTATAGGGGAGCTGTTTTTT. The chain has TRBV29-1 and TRBJ2-2, with a weak D call TRBD2 (6 bases). Germline V CDR1 and CDR2: SQVTM, ANQGSEA. This CDR3 is 18 amino acids long. Deletions cut 5 bases from V and 8 bases from J, with 30 bases between.

This chain links TRBV6-5 with TRBJ2-7, with TRBD1 as a possible D gene (5 bases). V was cut by 7 bases and J by 4 bases, with 14 bases left in between. CDR1 and CDR2 from the germline V gene are MNHEY and SVGAGI. There are 13 residues in the CDR3. Here the CDR3 DNA reads TGTGCCAGCATCAAACAGGCGATGTACGAGCAGTACTTC. Its protein product is CASIKQAMYEQYF.